Shown below are 2 T cell receptor beta chains from a single sample sequenced in a study of post-analysis software for immune sequencing data. The antigens these receptors bind are not known. Study-level results: Comparison of patients with controls showed a handful of TRBV segments more frequent in patients, TRBV5-6, TRBV5-1 and TRBV20-1 among them.

The TCR beta cDNA libraries contained unique molecular identifiers. TCRdb ran MiXCR on the PCR reads and lists one entry per CDR3 protein. The sample holds approximately 730,000 distinct CDR3 sequences, approximately 30% seen once. Sequences were obtained from blood. Receptor source: a girl aged 10 to 17 with multiple sclerosis.

CDR3 bases: TGTGCCAGCAGGCCGGGACTAGTCTTGGCCCAGTACTTC. Protein product: CASRPGLVLAQYF. This chain uses TRBV6-5 with TRBJ2-7; 8 bases are a match to TRBD2. Germline V lookup: CDR1 MNHEY, CDR2 SVGAGI. Trimming at V came to 6 bases and at J to 10 bases, leaving 11 bases not matched to a gene. The CDR3 spans 13 residues.

This rearrangement joins TRBV4-3 to TRBJ2-7, with TRBD2 matching over 7 bases. Unmatched junction bases numbered 7, after V lost 0 bases and J lost 5 bases. The CDR3 has 15 amino acids. Germline values: CDR1 LGHNA, CDR2 YSLEER. The CDR3 here is CASSQDRGGSDEQYF. CDR3 sequence (DNA): TGCGCCAGCAGCCAAGATAGAGGCGGGAGCGACGAGCAGTACTTC.